A single sample is the source of the 9 T cell receptor beta chains below, sequenced in a study of blood T cells in healthy people across ages. The authors ran a second PCR of about 6 to 11 cycles using a sample-barcoded 5' primer and a J-beta primer mix. TCRdb itself ran the 5' RACE reads through MiXCR, one entry per CDR3 protein. This table holds some 550,000 distinct CDR3 sequences, under 55% found once. Sequencing input: blood. The receptor source for this set is a man at least 80 years old in good health.

This clonotype was seen many times. CDR3 in DNA: TGTGCCGCCTCCGCCGGGACAGGGGTCACCTCGATCTATGGCTACACCTTC. As protein: CAASAGTGVTSIYGYTF. The chain combines TRBV6-6 with TRBJ1-2; 10 bases match TRBD1. From germline, CDR1 is MNHNY and CDR2 SVGAGI (reference sequence). V lost 11 bases to trimming and J lost 4 bases; unmatched junction nucleotides: 19. The CDR3 sequence is 17 residues long.

The genes are TRBV28 and TRBJ2-5; D is uncertain. Germline V gene lookup returns CDR1 MDHEN and CDR2 SYDVKM. V lost 8 bases, J lost 2 bases, and 18 bases lay in between. CDR3 length: 15 residues. The DNA of the CDR3 is TGTGCCAGCCAATCCCTTGGGCAGGCTCAAGAGACCCAGTACTTC. Protein product: CASQSLGQAQETQYF. Looking up the rest from reference TRBV28 and TRBJ2-5 gives the full variable domain: DVKVTQSSRYLVKRTGEKVFLECVQDMDHENMFWYRQDPGLGLRLIYFSYDVKMKEKGDIPEGYSVSREKKERFSLILESASTNQTSMYLCASQSLGQAQETQYFGPGTRLLVL.

V and J are TRBV11-3 and TRBJ2-2; TRBD2 aligns across 7 bases. Germline-derived CDR1 and CDR2 are SGHNT and YENEEA. With V trimmed by 4 bases and J by 5 bases, 10 bases remained unmatched. The CDR3 contains 16 residues. The chain's CDR3 is CASSSPYFSGTGELFF. CDR3 bases: TGTGCCAGCAGCTCGCCCTACTTTAGCGGGACCGGGGAGCTGTTTTTT.

CDR3 in amino acids: CASSPPGFQETQYF. DNA for the CDR3: TGCGCCAGCAGCCCACCGGGTTTCCAAGAGACCCAGTACTTC. The chain carries TRBV4-1 and TRBJ2-5, with no clear D. Germline CDR1 reads MGHRA; CDR2 reads YSYEKL. V was cut by 4 bases and J by 1 base, with 10 bases left in between. The CDR3 consists of 14 residues.

This chain links TRBV5-1 with TRBJ2-3; 7 nucleotides agree with TRBD2. Germline V gene lookup returns CDR1 SGHRS and CDR2 YFSETQ. The trim removed 4 bases at V and 0 bases at J, leaving 8 bases unmatched. This CDR3 spans 16 amino acids. The CDR3 sequence is CASSAGTGLSTDTQYF. CDR3 nucleotides: TGCGCCAGCAGCGCCGGGACGGGACTAAGCACAGATACGCAGTATTTT.

This clonotype appeared once. The chain employs TRBV6-2 or TRBV6-3 and TRBJ1-1; D unresolved. From germline, CDR1 is MNHEY and CDR2 SVGEGT. The germline V and J ends were trimmed by 4 bases and 1 base, with 13 bases remaining between them. The CDR3 contains 15 residues. This chain's CDR3 is CASSSQTPRNTEAFF. CDR3 coding DNA: TGTGCCAGCAGTTCCCAGACACCCAGGAACACTGAAGCTTTCTTT.

J is TRBJ1-6 and V is TRBV7-2; D is uncertain. Germline loops: CDR1 SGHTA, CDR2 FQGNSA. The CDR3 is 15 amino acids. Trimming pared 0 bases from V and 6 bases from J, leaving 9 bases between. CDR3 amino acids: CASSLAVLGNSPLHF. CDR3 nucleotide sequence: TGTGCCAGCAGCTTAGCTGTGTTGGGTAATTCACCCCTCCACTTT.

V usage is TRBV20-1 and J usage is TRBJ2-7, with D hard to call. The CDR3 is made up of 14 amino acids. Germline V gene sequence: CDR1 DFQATT, CDR2 SNEGSKA (reference sequence). V shed 4 bases and J shed 3 bases, with 16 bases lying between them. CDR3 nucleotide sequence: TGCAGTGCTATAACACCGGGTAAAGGCTACGAGCAGTACTTC. It codes for CSAITPGKGYEQYF.

This clonotype was detected many times. The chain uses TRBV4-3 and TRBJ2-5; TRBD2 agrees at 12 bases. Germline assignment: CDR1 LGHNA and CDR2 YSLEER. This CDR3 region has 17 residues. The V segment lost 2 bases and the J segment 5 bases; nucleotides outside the gene matches: 9. CDR3 sequence (DNA): TGCGCCAGCAGCCAAAATACCGGACTAGCGGGGTTGGAGACCCAGTACTTC. Its protein is CASSQNTGLAGLETQYF.